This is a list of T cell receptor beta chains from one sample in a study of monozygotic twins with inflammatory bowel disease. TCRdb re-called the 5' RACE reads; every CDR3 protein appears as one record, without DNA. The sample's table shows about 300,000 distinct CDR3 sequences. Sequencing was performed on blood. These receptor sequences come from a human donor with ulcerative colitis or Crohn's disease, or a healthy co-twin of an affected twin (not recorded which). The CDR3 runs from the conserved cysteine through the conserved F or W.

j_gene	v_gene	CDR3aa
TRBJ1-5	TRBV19	CASAGDSNQPQHF
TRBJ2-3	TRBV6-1	CASSDRSSGVPDTQYF
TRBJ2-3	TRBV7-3	CASSLTLADSTDTQYF
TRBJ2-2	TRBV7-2	CASSPGGNPGELFF
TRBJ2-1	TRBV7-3	CASSSLANPYNEQFF
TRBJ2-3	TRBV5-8	CASSLVNLRGSTDTQYF
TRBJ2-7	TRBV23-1	CASSQLRGRGNGYGNLRDYEQYF
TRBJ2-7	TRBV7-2	CASSQTGVSPGHEQYF
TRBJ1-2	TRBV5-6	CASSPDRGAYGYTF
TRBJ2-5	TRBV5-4	CASSPHSGRSETQYF
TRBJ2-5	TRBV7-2	CASSLAPPDSRETQYF
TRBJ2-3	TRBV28	CASSFVVLSTDTQYF
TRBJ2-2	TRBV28	CASGGRKAGRNTGELFF
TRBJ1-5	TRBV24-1	CATSEKGRNQPQHF
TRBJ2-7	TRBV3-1	CASSQEGLVWKEQYF
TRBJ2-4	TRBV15	CATSRGGSGSSFRLIQYF
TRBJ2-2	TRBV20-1	CSAHGTSGLGVELFF
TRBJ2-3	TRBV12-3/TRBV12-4	CASSLQGRRTDTQYF
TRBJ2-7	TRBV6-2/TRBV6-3	CAAKMVGGSSEQYF
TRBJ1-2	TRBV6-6	CASSYEGLGYTF
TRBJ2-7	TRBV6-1	CASSRPGQGIEVQGQYF
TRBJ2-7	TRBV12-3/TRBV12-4	CASSPHPGLAGETSSYEQYF
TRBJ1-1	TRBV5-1	CASSIFRGNTEAFF
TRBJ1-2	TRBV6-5	CASSSTKTGGRPVYGYTF
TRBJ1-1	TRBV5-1	CASRWATGGHTEAFF
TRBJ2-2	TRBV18	CASSPAANTGELFF
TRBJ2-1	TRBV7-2	CASSARTSGRDEQFF
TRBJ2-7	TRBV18	CASSHGEGKNYEQYF
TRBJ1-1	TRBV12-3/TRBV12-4	CASSLALGVSNTEAFF
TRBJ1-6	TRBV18	CASSLGTDNSPLHF
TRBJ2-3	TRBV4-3	CASSQSLVEDTQYF
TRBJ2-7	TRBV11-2	CASSLDIEQYF
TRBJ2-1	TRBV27	CASAVGGSYNEQFF
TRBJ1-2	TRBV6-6	CASRRGQDYGYTF
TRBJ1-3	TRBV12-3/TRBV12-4	CASSPPGVAGNTIYF
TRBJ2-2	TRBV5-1	CASTPWAGINTGELFF
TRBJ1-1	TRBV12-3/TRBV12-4	CASSPTGAFLVGTEAFF
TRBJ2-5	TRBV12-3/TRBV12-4	CASRSTGKETQYF
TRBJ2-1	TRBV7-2	CASSLAGGGRGEQFF
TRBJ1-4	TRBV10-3	CAISGGTGTEKLFF
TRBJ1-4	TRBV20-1	CSAFSGTGGEKLFF
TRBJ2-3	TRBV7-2	CASASRAPSGDTQYF